This entry lists 32 T cell receptor beta chains sequenced from one sample in a study of T cells after yellow fever vaccination. TCRdb re-called the 5' RACE reads through MiXCR, storing one row per CDR3 protein. The sample shows fewer than 500,000 distinct CDR3 sequences, around 20% of them seen only once. The sequencing here drew on PBMCs, taken before the yellow fever booster vaccination. All receptors derive from a man between 18 and 35 years old who received the YFV17D yellow fever vaccine.

This clonotype was recorded a few times. The rearrangement links TRBV3-1 to TRBJ2-3; possible D gene TRBD1, 5 bases. The germline gives CDR1 LGHDT, CDR2 YNNKEL (reference sequence). The CDR3 loop spans 15 amino acids. V gave up 3 bases and J gave up 2 bases, with 12 bases separating them. This CDR3 reads CASSQGQPYTDTQYF. DNA for the CDR3: TGTGCCAGCAGCCAGGGGCAACCTTACACAGATACGCAGTATTTT.

This chain links TRBV29-1 with TRBJ2-5, with D unclear. Trimming left V 7 bases short and J 4 bases short, with 16 bases between. In germline, CDR1 is SQVTM, CDR2 ANQGSEA. This CDR3 comprises 13 residues. CDR3 nucleotide sequence: TGCAGCGCTAGGGCAGGAATGGGAGAGACCCAGTACTTC. Its protein is CSARAGMGETQYF.

At least ten counts were recorded for this clonotype. The chain is built from TRBV6-5 and TRBJ1-2; D call uncertain. The CDR3 extends over 12 amino acids. V was clipped by 6 bases and J by 4 bases, with 9 bases between them. Germline values: CDR1 MNHEY, CDR2 SVGAGI. This chain's CDR3 is CASSIGPYGYTF. The CDR3 DNA follows: TGTGCCAGCAGCATAGGGCCCTATGGCTACACCTTC.

The chain uses TRBV12-3 or TRBV12-4 and TRBJ1-1, with D unclear. V lost 5 bases and J 1 base, leaving 14 bases between the germline ends. The CDR3 loop spans 15 amino acids. The CDR3 DNA reads as TGTGCCAGCAGTCCCGTGGGCCGGCAGAACACTGAAGCTTTCTTT. It specifies CASSPVGRQNTEAFF.

V is TRBV10-3 and J is TRBJ1-5; D ambiguous. Germline CDR1 reads ENHRY; CDR2 reads SYGVKD. This CDR3 is built from 13 residues. V gave up 2 bases and J gave up 3 bases, with 5 bases separating them. CDR3 DNA: TGTGCCATCAGTGAGGGGCTCAATCAGCCCCAGCATTTT. Its translation is CAISEGLNQPQHF.

The V call is TRBV19, the J call TRBJ2-3; D is unresolved. Germline V CDR1 and CDR2: LNHDA, SQIVND (reference sequence). Trimming pared 4 bases from V and 9 bases from J, leaving 14 bases between. This CDR3 is built from 13 residues. CDR3 region: CASSSSGQPTQYF. CDR3 bases: TGTGCCAGTAGTAGCTCGGGCCAGCCCACGCAGTATTTT.

The chain has TRBV7-2 and TRBJ1-6; 10 nucleotides match TRBD1. Looked up from germline, CDR1 is SGHTA and CDR2 is FQGNSA. J was trimmed by 2 bases and V by 5 bases; bases with no gene match: 3. The CDR3 is 16 amino acids. CDR3 protein: CASSRDRGAYNSPLHF. DNA of the CDR3: TGTGCCAGCAGCCGGGACAGGGGCGCCTATAATTCACCCCTCCACTTT.

This chain uses TRBV5-1 with TRBJ1-6, with 8 bases aligning to TRBD1. This CDR3 is 16 amino acids long. The trim removed 2 bases at V and 1 base at J, leaving 2 bases unmatched. Per the germline V gene, CDR1 is SGHRS and CDR2 is YFSETQ. CDR3 sequence (DNA): TGCGCCAGCAGCTTACGGACAGGGTCCTATAATTCACCCCTCCACTTT. Protein product: CASSLRTGSYNSPLHF. Supplemented by reference TRBV5-1 and TRBJ1-6, the full variable domain reads KAGVTQTPRYLIKTRGQQVTLSCSPISGHRSVSWYQQTPGQGLQFLFEYFSETQRNKGNFPGRFSGRQFSNSRSEMNVSTLELGDSALYLCASSLRTGSYNSPLHFGNGTRLTVT.

This clonotype was seen more than once but under ten times. The chain combines TRBV7-2 with TRBJ1-1, with 12 bases fitting TRBD1. The CDR3 is made up of 15 amino acids. J was trimmed by 4 bases and V by 5 bases; bases with no gene match: 5. Germline loops: CDR1 SGHTA, CDR2 FQGNSA. CDR3: CASSPGTGGGTEAFF. CDR3 coding DNA: TGTGCCAGCAGCCCAGGGACAGGGGGCGGCACTGAAGCTTTCTTT.

This clonotype came up a few times. This chain joins TRBV6-1 and TRBJ2-3; 10 bases line up with TRBD2. The V segment lost 11 bases and the J segment 4 bases; nucleotides outside the gene matches: 6. The CDR3 is 13 residues long. Germline-derived CDR1 and CDR2 are MNHNS and SASEGT. CDR3 coding DNA: TGTGCCGCCCTACTAGCGGGGTCAGATACGCAGTATTTT. Protein product: CAALLAGSDTQYF.

The chain has TRBV5-6 and TRBJ2-1; D may be TRBD2 (7 bases). Germline V gene sequence: CDR1 SGHDT, CDR2 YYEEEE. The CDR3 covers 16 residues. The ends were cut back, 0 bases at V and 7 bases at J, with 17 bases in the middle. The CDR3 spells CASSLVGGGRSNEQFF. The CDR3 bases are TGTGCCAGCAGCTTGGTAGGGGGGGGGCGAAGTAATGAGCAGTTCTTC.

The chain is built from TRBV14 and TRBJ1-3; D remains ambiguous. V was pared by 2 bases and J by 8 bases, with 22 bases between. CDR3 length: 17 amino acids. CDR1 and CDR2 from the germline V gene are SGHDN and FVKESK. CDR3 bases: TGTGCCAGCAGCCAAAGCCCCGGGAAGGGAGGACTAGACACCATATATTTT. This translates into CASSQSPGKGGLDTIYF.

CDR3 amino acids: CASSLGPGTGETQYF. The CDR3 DNA reads as TGCGCCAGCAGCTTGGGTCCGGGGACAGGGGAGACCCAGTACTTC. V is TRBV5-1 and J is TRBJ2-5; TRBD1 agrees at 9 bases. From germline, CDR1 is SGHRS and CDR2 YFSETQ. The CDR3 runs 15 residues. The V segment lost 0 bases and the J segment 5 bases; nucleotides outside the gene matches: 5.

This clonotype occurred many times. The junction does not match germline at one end; this may be a read error. The chain carries TRBV3-1 and TRBJ2-2; TRBD1 is a possible D gene (7 bases). The germline gives CDR1 LGHDT, CDR2 YNNKEL (reference sequence). The CDR3 has 13 residues. The CDR3 here is CASSQGGTGELFF. Written as DNA, the CDR3 is TGCGCCAGCAGCCAGGGGGGCACCGGGGAGCTGTTTTTT.

The gene calls are TRBV7-2 and TRBJ2-1; tentatively, D is TRBD2 (7 bases). This CDR3 spans 14 amino acids. Germline V gene sequence: CDR1 SGHTA, CDR2 FQGNSA. V was clipped by 1 base and J by 9 bases, with 13 bases between them. As DNA, the CDR3 is TGTGCCAGCAGCTTAGATACAGGGAGGGCTGAGCAGTTCTTC. Its protein product is CASSLDTGRAEQFF. Using reference TRBV7-2 and TRBJ2-1 for the parts outside the CDR3, the full variable domain is GAGVSQSPSNKVTEKGKDVELRCDPISGHTALYWYRQSLGQGLEFLIYFQGNSAPDKSGLPSDRFSAERTGGSVSTLTIQRTQQEDSAVYLCASSLDTGRAEQFFGPGTRLTVL.

This chain joins TRBV9 and TRBJ2-3, with TRBD2 matching 9 bases. There are 14 residues in the CDR3. The V gene end was trimmed by 3 bases and the J gene end by 4 bases; junction bases not matched to a gene: 3. Germline assignment: CDR1 SGDLS and CDR2 YYNGEE. The CDR3 loop is CASSDGTSSDTQYF. The CDR3 coding sequence is TGTGCCAGCAGCGACGGGACTAGCTCAGATACGCAGTATTTT.

The chain joins TRBV4-2 to TRBJ2-7; 10 nucleotides line up with TRBD2. J lost 3 bases, V lost 2 bases, and 4 bases had no gene match. Germline-derived CDR1 and CDR2 are LGHNA and YNFKEQ. The CDR3 runs 15 residues. The CDR3 sequence is CASSQQRGGYYEQYF. The CDR3 DNA is TGTGCCAGCAGCCAACAGCGGGGGGGGTACTACGAGCAGTACTTC.

The chain has TRBV18 and TRBJ2-1; 10 bases fit TRBD2. CDR1 and CDR2 (germline): KGHSH, LQKENI. The CDR3 sequence is 15 residues long. Germline trimming cut 2 bases from V and 7 bases from J; bases unmatched to any gene: 5. The CDR3 reads CASSPFTSGANEQFF. The CDR3 coding sequence is TGTGCCAGCTCACCATTCACTAGCGGGGCGAATGAGCAGTTCTTC. Looking up the rest from reference TRBV18 and TRBJ2-1 gives the full variable domain: NAGVMQNPRHLVRRRGQEARLRCSPMKGHSHVYWYRQLPEEGLKFMVYLQKENIIDESGMPKERFSAEFPKEGPSILRIQQVVRGDSAAYFCASSPFTSGANEQFFGPGTRLTVL.

The genes are TRBV7-9 and TRBJ2-2; 11 bases are a match to TRBD1. The ends lost 3 bases at V and 7 bases at J; junction bases unmatched: 7. Germline CDR1 and CDR2: SEHNR and FQNEAQ (reference sequence). This CDR3 comprises 16 residues. DNA of the CDR3: TGTGCCAGCAGCTTTTCCGGGACAGGGGGTTTCGGGGAGCTGTTTTTT. It is translated as CASSFSGTGGFGELFF.

This clonotype was detected a few times. The genes are TRBV11-2 and TRBJ2-1, with 10 nucleotides matching TRBD1. Germline CDR1 SGHAT, CDR2 FQNNGV. This CDR3 is built from 15 residues. With V trimmed by 2 bases and J by 6 bases, 4 bases remained unmatched. CDR3 region: CASSLWDRGANEQFF. CDR3 sequence (DNA): TGTGCCAGCAGCTTATGGGACAGGGGAGCCAATGAGCAGTTCTTC.

The rearrangement joins TRBV4-2 to TRBJ2-7; D perhaps matches TRBD2 (5 bases). CDR3 length equals 15 residues. The germline CDR1 and CDR2 sequences are LGHNA and YNFKEQ. V lost 0 bases, J lost 6 bases, and 15 bases lay in between. CDR3 loop: CASSQEWGANGEQYF. The CDR3 DNA reads TGTGCCAGCAGCCAAGAATGGGGAGCAAACGGCGAGCAGTACTTC.

This clonotype was counted a few times. The gene calls are TRBV7-2 and TRBJ1-1; D unclear. Looked up from germline, CDR1 is SGHTA and CDR2 is FQGNSA. The CDR3 contains 12 residues. The V and J ends lost 2 bases and 11 bases respectively, with 12 bases between them. DNA of the CDR3: TGTGCCAGCAGCTTATCATTTGGGCCGGCTTTCTTT. Amino acid sequence: CASSLSFGPAFF.

J is TRBJ2-3 and V is TRBV12-3 or TRBV12-4; possibly TRBD1 or TRBD2 for D (5 bases each). CDR3 size: 18 residues. Trimming stripped 4 bases from V and 4 bases from J, with 24 bases between. The CDR3 is CASSWIRWDGEGSDTQYF. The CDR3 region has the DNA TGTGCCAGCAGTTGGATCCGGTGGGACGGAGAGGGATCAGATACGCAGTATTTT.

This chain links TRBV29-1 with TRBJ2-7; TRBD1 agrees at 8 bases. Germline V gene sequence: CDR1 SQVTM, CDR2 ANQGSEA. The CDR3 extends over 15 amino acids. J gave up 0 bases and V 4 bases, and 8 bases lay outside the gene matches. The CDR3 DNA reads as TGCAGCGTTGGTCTCTTCGGACAGGGCTCCTACGAGCAGTACTTC. Translating it yields CSVGLFGQGSYEQYF.

V usage is TRBV9 and J usage is TRBJ2-3, with D possibly TRBD2 on 5 matching bases. Trimming took 7 bases from V and 4 from J, leaving 13 bases between them. Germline V gives CDR1 SGDLS, CDR2 YYNGEE. CDR3 length: 13 amino acids. CDR3 nucleotides: TGTGCCAGCCCCGGGGTGGGTCCAGATACGCAGTATTTT. Translating it yields CASPGVGPDTQYF.

V is TRBV4-3 and J is TRBJ1-1; D gene ambiguous. This CDR3 comprises 15 residues. The germline gives CDR1 LGHNA, CDR2 YSLEER. Between the trimmed V and J ends, which lost 0 bases and 1 base, there was a span of 9 bases. For the CDR3, the DNA is TGCGCCAGCAGCCAAGACTTGGCTTCGAACACTGAAGCTTTCTTT. Residues: CASSQDLASNTEAFF.

This clonotype appeared a few times. V usage is TRBV14 and J usage is TRBJ2-5, with D hard to call. CDR3 size: 16 residues. In germline, CDR1 is SGHDN, CDR2 FVKESK. With 0 bases removed from V and 5 bases from J, the gap between germline ends came to 16 bases. CDR3 region: CASSQDFWKGPETQYF. The CDR3 DNA follows: TGTGCCAGCAGCCAAGATTTTTGGAAAGGGCCGGAGACCCAGTACTTC. Based on the CDR3 plus reference TRBV14 and TRBJ2-5, the full variable domain is EAGVTQFPSHSVIEKGQTVTLRCDPISGHDNLYWYRRVMGKEIKFLLHFVKESKQDESGMPNNRFLAERTGGTYSTLKVQPAELEDSGVYFCASSQDFWKGPETQYFGPGTRLLVL.

The chain combines TRBV24-1 with TRBJ2-3, with D hard to call. Germline CDR1 and CDR2: KGHDR and SFDVKD. The CDR3 contains 15 residues. The V end was cut by 0 bases, the J end by 0 bases, with 6 bases between. The CDR3 sequence: CATSDLHTSTDTQYF. Written as DNA, the CDR3 is TGTGCCACCAGTGATTTGCACACGAGCACAGATACGCAGTATTTT.

At least ten counts were recorded for this clonotype. This rearrangement joins TRBV10-3 to TRBJ2-2, with 7 bases that match TRBD1. This CDR3 region has 14 residues. CDR1 is ENHRY and CDR2 is SYGVKD in the germline V gene. J lost 4 bases, V lost 6 bases, and 5 bases had no gene match. This CDR3 is CAIRRQGATGELFF. CDR3 DNA sequence: TGTGCCATCAGAAGACAGGGTGCCACCGGGGAGCTGTTTTTT.

This clonotype was observed a handful of times. The chain recombines TRBV12-3 or TRBV12-4 with TRBJ1-1; D might be TRBD1 (6 bases). The germline V and J ends were trimmed by 7 bases and 1 base, with 10 bases remaining between them. The CDR3 totals 13 residues. CDR3 nucleotides: TGTGCCAGCAACCAGGGGAGGAACACTGAAGCTTTCTTT. Its translation is CASNQGRNTEAFF.

This clonotype occurred once. This chain links TRBV6-2 or TRBV6-3 with TRBJ2-5; tentatively, D is TRBD1 (6 bases). V was pared by 6 bases and J by 5 bases, with 19 bases between. The CDR3 consists of 15 residues. CDR1 is MNHEY, CDR2 SVGEGT, per germline. The CDR3 sequence is CASSPVGTQGETQYF. CDR3 nucleotides: TGTGCCAGCAGCCCCGTCGGGACCCAGGGGGAGACCCAGTACTTC.

This clonotype appeared many times. This chain joins TRBV20-1 and TRBJ2-7; unclear D gene. Trimming removed 1 base at V and 3 bases at J, with 13 bases between. Germline V gene lookup returns CDR1 DFQATT and CDR2 SNEGSKA (reference sequence). The CDR3 has 14 residues. The CDR3 DNA sequence: TGCAGTGCTAGAGGCCAGACCAAAAACTACGAGCAGTACTTC. Translated, it gives CSARGQTKNYEQYF.